This T cell receptor beta chain emerged from a study of T cells after yellow fever vaccination. Study as a whole: Any fraction with a low cell number was prepared using SMART-Seq v4 Ultra Low Input.

Study-level findings and limits: Most clones from primary vaccination resurfaced after the booster (around 97% CD4, around 91% CD8). Researchers cautioned that FACS-sorted repertoires could harbor abundant clonotypes contaminating from the bulk population.

Production of TCR cDNA was by 5'RACE template switching, which also added a universal primer site and UMIs. TCRdb used MiXCR to reprocess the 5' RACE reads, holding one entry per CDR3 protein. The repertoire includes over 120,000 distinct CDR3 sequences, 5% to 8% of them detected once, and 0.5% to 0.65% sits in the top ten. Ten or more counts support this clonotype. Its specificity is unknown. The V end lost 6 bases, the J end lost 3 bases, and 15 bases lay between the germline ends. Germline V gives CDR1 MNHEY, CDR2 SVGAGI. The CDR3 loop spans 14 amino acids. This material consisted of CD4+ T cells sorted from PBMCs, taken 10 days after the yellow fever booster vaccination. The genes are TRBV6-5 and TRBJ2-7; D is ambiguous. This receptor was taken from a man aged 25-40 years who received the YFV17D yellow fever vaccine. For the CDR3, the DNA is TGTGCCAGCAGAAAACAAAACCTCCACTACGAGCAGTACTTC. Translating it yields CASRKQNLHYEQYF.